What follows describes a single TCR beta chain. The data are from a study of blood T cell repertoires in COVID-19. Unmatched junction bases numbered 7, after V lost 2 bases and J lost 11 bases. Germline V gene sequence: CDR1 SGHKS, CDR2 YYEKEE (reference sequence). CDR3 length: 14 amino acids. The repertoire was sequenced with immunoSEQ multiplex PCR; TCRdb's copy has only in-frame clones and lacks some. Among over 300,000 clones listed, around 83% were seen once. The clonotype was recovered from a woman between 50 and 59 years old with acute or convalescent COVID-19. Sequenced: peripheral blood. The chain has TRBV5-5 and TRBJ1-4, with 9 bases matching TRBD1. This chain's CDR3 is CASSLEPGQGKLFF. DNA for the CDR3: TGTGCCAGCAGCTTAGAACCGGGACAGGGTAAACTGTTTTTT.